The source of this T cell receptor (beta chain) is a study of blood T cell repertoires in COVID-19. Whole-study context: The United States, Italy and Spain were the sources of the acute and convalescent COVID-19 samples. T cells, B-cell-depleted T cells, or PBMCs supplied cDNA or gDNA.

The CDR3 has 15 amino acids. With 1 base removed from V and 2 bases from J, the gap between germline ends came to 11 bases. Germline CDR1 reads SGHAT; CDR2 reads FQNNGV. In the authors' workflow: Estimates of nucleated cell counts were drawn from the amplification of reference gene primers. Sequencing was performed with immunoSEQ multiplex PCR; in TCRdb, only in-frame clones are kept and a portion is missing. V, J and clone size derive from that table, while D and trimming were established from the DNA sequence. The table lists about 250,000 clones, about 89% of them singletons, with around 1.5% in the top ten.

The V call is TRBV11-2, the J call TRBJ1-2, with D possibly matching TRBD1 (6 bases). This receptor was obtained from a woman in her sixties or seventies who had recovered from COVID-19. The specimen was peripheral blood. The CDR3 loop is CASSLAGGPNYGYTF. The CDR3 DNA follows: TGTGCCAGCAGCTTAGCGGGGGGCCCCAACTATGGCTACACCTTC. Full variable domain (missing parts from reference TRBV11-2 and TRBJ1-2): EAGVAQSPRYKIIEKRQSVAFWCNPISGHATLYWYQQILGQGPKLLIQFQNNGVVDDSQLPKDRFSAERLKGVDSTLKIQPAKLEDSAVYLCASSLAGGPNYGYTFGSGTRLTVV.